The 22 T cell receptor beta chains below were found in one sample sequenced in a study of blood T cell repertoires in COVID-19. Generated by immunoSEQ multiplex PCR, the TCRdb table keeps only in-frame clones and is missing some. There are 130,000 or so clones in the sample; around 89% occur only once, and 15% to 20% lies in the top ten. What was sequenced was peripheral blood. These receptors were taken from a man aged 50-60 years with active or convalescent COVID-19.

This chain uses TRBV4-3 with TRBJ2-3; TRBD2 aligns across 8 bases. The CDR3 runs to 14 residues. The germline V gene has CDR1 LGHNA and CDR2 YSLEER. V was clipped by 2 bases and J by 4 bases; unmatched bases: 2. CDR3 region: CASSQKRGSDTQYF. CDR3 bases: TGCGCCAGCAGCCAAAAGCGGGGGTCAGATACGCAGTATTTT.

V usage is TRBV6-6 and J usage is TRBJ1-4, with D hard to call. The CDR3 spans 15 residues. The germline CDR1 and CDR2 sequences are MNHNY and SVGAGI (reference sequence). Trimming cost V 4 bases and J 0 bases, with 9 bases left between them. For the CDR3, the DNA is TGTGCCAGCAGTTGGGCAGTTGCAACTAATGAAAAACTGTTTTTT. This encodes CASSWAVATNEKLFF.

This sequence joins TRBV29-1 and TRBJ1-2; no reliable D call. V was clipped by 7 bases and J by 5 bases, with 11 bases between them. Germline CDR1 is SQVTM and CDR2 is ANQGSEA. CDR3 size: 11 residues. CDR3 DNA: TGCAGCGCCCATACAGAGTATGGCTACACCTTC. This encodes CSAHTEYGYTF. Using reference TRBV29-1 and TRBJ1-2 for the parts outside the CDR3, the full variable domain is SAVISQKPSRDICQRGTSLTIQCQVDSQVTMMFWYRQQPGQSLTLIATANQGSEATYESGFVIDKFPISRPNLTFSTLTVSNMSPEDSSIYLCSAHTEYGYTFGSGTRLTVV.

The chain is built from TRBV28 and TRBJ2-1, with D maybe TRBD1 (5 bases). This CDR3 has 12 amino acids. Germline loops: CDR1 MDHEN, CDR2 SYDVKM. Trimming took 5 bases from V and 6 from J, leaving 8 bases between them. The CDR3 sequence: CASSRQRNEQFF. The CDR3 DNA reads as TGTGCCAGCAGTCGACAGCGCAATGAGCAGTTCTTC.

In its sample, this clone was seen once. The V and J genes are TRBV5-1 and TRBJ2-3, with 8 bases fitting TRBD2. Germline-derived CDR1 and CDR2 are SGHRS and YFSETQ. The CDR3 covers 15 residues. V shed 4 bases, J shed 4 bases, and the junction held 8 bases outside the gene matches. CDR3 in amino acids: CASSTPGTSADTQYF. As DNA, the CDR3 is TGCGCCAGCAGCACCCCCGGGACTAGTGCAGATACGCAGTATTTT.

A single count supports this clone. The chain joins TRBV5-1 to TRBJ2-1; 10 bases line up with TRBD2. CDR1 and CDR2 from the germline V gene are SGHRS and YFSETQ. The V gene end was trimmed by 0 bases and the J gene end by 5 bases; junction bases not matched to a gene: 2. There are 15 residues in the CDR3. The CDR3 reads CASSLETSGNNEQFF. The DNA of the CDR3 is TGCGCCAGCAGCTTGGAAACTAGCGGGAACAATGAGCAGTTCTTC.

The CDR3 loop is CASSHLRDRVSDEQYF. DNA of the CDR3: TGTGCCAGCAGTCATTTAAGGGACAGGGTTAGCGACGAGCAGTACTTC. The chain joins TRBV7-6 to TRBJ2-7, with 9 bases matching TRBD1. Germline values: CDR1 SGHVS, CDR2 FNYEAQ. The CDR3 consists of 16 residues. Trimming removed 6 bases from V and 5 bases from J; junction bases left unmatched: 14.

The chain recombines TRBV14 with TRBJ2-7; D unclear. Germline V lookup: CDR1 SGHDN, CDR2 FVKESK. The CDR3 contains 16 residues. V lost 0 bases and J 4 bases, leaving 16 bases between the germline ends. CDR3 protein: CASSQDIRFSEYEQYF. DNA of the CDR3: TGTGCCAGCAGCCAAGATATCCGATTTTCGGAGTACGAGCAGTACTTC.

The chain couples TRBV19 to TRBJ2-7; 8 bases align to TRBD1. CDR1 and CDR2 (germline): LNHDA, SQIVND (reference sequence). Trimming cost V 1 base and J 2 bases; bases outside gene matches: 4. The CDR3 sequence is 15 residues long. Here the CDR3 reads CASSIGRGQTYEQYF. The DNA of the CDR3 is TGTGCCAGTAGTATAGGCAGGGGGCAGACCTACGAGCAGTACTTC.

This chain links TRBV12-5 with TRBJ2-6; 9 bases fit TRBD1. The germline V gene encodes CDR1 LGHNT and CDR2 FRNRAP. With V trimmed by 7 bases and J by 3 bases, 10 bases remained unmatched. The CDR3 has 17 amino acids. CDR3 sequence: CASENDRGSIGANVLTF. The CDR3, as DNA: TGTGCTAGTGAGAACGACAGGGGGTCGATTGGGGCCAACGTCCTGACTTTC. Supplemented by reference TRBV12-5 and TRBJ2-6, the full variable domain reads DARVTQTPRHKVTEMGQEVTMRCQPILGHNTVFWYRQTMMQGLELLAYFRNRAPLDDSGMPKDRFSAEMPDATLATLKIQPSEPRDSAVYFCASENDRGSIGANVLTFGAGSRLTVL.

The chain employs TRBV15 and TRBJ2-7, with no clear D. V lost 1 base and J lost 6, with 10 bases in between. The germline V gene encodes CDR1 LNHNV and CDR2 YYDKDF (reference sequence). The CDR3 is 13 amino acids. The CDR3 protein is CATSRVPQVEQYF. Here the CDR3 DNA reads TGTGCCACCAGCAGAGTACCTCAGGTCGAGCAGTACTTC. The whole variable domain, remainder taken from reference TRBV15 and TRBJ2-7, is DAMVIQNPRYQVTQFGKPVTLSCSQTLNHNVMYWYQQKSSQAPKLLFHYYDKDFNNEADTPDNFQSRRPNTSFCFLDIRSPGLGDTAMYLCATSRVPQVEQYFGPGTRLTVT.

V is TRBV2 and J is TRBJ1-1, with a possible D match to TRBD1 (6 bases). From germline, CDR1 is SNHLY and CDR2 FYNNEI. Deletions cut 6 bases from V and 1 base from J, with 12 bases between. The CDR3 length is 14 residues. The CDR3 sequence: CASSLQGGNTEAFF. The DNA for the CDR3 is TGTGCCAGCAGCCTACAGGGTGGGAACACTGAAGCTTTCTTT.

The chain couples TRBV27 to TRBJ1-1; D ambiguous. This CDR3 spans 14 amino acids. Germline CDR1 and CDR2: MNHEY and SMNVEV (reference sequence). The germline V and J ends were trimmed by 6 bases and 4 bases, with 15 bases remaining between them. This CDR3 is CASRPYGLGTEAFF. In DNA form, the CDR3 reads TGTGCCAGCAGGCCTTACGGGTTGGGCACTGAAGCTTTCTTT.

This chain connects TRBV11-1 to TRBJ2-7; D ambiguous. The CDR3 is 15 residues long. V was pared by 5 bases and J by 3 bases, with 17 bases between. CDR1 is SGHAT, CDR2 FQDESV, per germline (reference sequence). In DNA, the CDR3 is TGTGCCAGCAGCATAGGATGGTCTCTCGGCTACGAGCAGTACTTC. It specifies CASSIGWSLGYEQYF.

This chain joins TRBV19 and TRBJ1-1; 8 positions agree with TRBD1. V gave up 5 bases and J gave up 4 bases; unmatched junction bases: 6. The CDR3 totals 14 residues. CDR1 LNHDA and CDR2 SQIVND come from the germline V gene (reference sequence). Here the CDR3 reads CASSVWTGSTEAFF. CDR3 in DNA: TGTGCCAGTAGTGTCTGGACAGGGAGCACTGAAGCTTTCTTT.

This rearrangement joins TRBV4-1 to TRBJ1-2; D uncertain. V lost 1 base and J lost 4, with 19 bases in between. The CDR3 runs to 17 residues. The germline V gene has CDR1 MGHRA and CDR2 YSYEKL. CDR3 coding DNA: TGCGCCAGCAGCCAAGGCGGGCCAGGCGCGCTTGTCTATGGCTACACCTTC. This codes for CASSQGGPGALVYGYTF.

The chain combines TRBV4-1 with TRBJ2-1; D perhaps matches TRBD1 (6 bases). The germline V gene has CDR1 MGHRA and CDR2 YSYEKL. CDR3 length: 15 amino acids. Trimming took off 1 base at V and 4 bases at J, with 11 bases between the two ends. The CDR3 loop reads CASSQALTGYNEQFF. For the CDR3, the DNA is TGCGCCAGCAGCCAAGCCCTGACAGGTTACAATGAGCAGTTCTTC.

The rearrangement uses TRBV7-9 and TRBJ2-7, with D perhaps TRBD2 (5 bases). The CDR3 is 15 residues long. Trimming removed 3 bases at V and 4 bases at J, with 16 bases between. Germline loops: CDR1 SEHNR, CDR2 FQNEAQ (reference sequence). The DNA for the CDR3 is TGTGCCAGCAGCTTTTGGGGTAGCGTTTCTTACGAGCAGTACTTC. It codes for CASSFWGSVSYEQYF.

CDR3 in amino acids: CAISGTSGSTDTQYF. CDR3 nucleotides: TGTGCCATCAGTGGGACTAGCGGAAGCACAGATACGCAGTATTTT. The genes are TRBV10-3 and TRBJ2-3; 10 bases map to TRBD2. Per the germline V gene, CDR1 is ENHRY and CDR2 is SYGVKD. V lost 4 bases and J lost 0; bases outside the gene matches: 1. The CDR3 is 15 residues long.

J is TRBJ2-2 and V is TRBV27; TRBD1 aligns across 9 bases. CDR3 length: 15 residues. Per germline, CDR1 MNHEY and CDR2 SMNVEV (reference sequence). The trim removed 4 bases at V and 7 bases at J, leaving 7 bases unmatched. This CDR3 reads CASSWGTGRNGELFF. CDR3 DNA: TGTGCCAGCAGTTGGGGGACAGGGCGTAACGGGGAGCTGTTTTTT.

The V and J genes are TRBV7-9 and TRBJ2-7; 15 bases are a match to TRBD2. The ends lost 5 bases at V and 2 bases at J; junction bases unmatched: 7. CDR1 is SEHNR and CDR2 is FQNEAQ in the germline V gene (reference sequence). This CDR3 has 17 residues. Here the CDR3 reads CASSPGTSGRWTYEQYF. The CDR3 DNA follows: TGTGCCAGCAGCCCTGGGACTAGCGGGAGGTGGACCTACGAGCAGTACTTC.

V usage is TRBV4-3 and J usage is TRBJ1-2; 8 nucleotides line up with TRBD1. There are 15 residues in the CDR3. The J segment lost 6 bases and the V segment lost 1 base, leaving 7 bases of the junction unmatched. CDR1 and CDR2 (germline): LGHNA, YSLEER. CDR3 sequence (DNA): TGCGCCAGCAGCCAAGGGGGGACAGGACGCCATGGCTACACCTTC. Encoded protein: CASSQGGTGRHGYTF.